The 15 T cell receptor beta chains below all came from one sample that was sequenced in a study of T cells in Graves' hyperthyroidism and ophthalmopathy (dated by TCRdb to the late 2010s). To prepare the library, multiplex PCR was applied. The sequencing machine was an Illumina HiSeq 2000. Amplification of TCR beta CDR3 regions was carried out from RNA transcripts. The TCR CDR3 was subjected to a first round of RT-PCR using the HTBI primer set and the Qiagen OneStep RT-PCR kit. TCRdb reprocessed the public reads (quality trimming at Q25 with fastp, clone calling with MiXCR) and kept in-frame beta chains. Identical CDR3 protein sequences are pooled into one entry, listed with their most common genes and DNA. The sample records 300,000 to 450,000 distinct CDR3 sequences, 15% to 17% of which are singletons. Around a quarter of the sample comes from the top ten. Sequenced input: blood. The origin of the receptors is a woman aged 18-30 years with Graves' hyperthyroidism that later progressed to Graves' ophthalmopathy.

There are many counts of this clonotype. This chain joins TRBV28 and TRBJ2-7, with TRBD1 identical over 7 bases. V shed 4 bases and J 4 bases; nucleotides not matched to a gene: 1. The germline V gene encodes CDR1 MDHEN and CDR2 SYDVKM. The CDR3 length is 12 residues. The CDR3 spells CASSSGQYEQYF. In nucleotides, the CDR3 is TGTGCCAGCAGTTCGGGACAGTACGAGCAGTACTTC.

The V gene is TRBV20-1, the J gene TRBJ2-7; D is ambiguous. V lost 1 base and J 0 bases, leaving 10 bases between the germline ends. Germline CDR1 DFQATT, CDR2 SNEGSKA (reference sequence). This CDR3 is built from 14 residues. In nucleotides, the CDR3 is TGCAGTGCTAGAGGCCTGGGAAGCTCCTACGAGCAGTACTTC. Translated, it gives CSARGLGSSYEQYF.

On this clonotype itself: This may be a read error, as it is one base from a much larger clone. This chain joins TRBV3-1 and TRBJ2-5, with unresolved D. In germline, CDR1 is LGHDT, CDR2 YNNKEL (reference sequence). This CDR3 has 11 residues. The CDR3 region is CANSLEETQYF. The CDR3 region has the DNA TGTGCCAACAGCCTCGAAGAGACCCAGTACTTC.

This clonotype was found many times. This chain uses TRBV19 with TRBJ1-1; D is perhaps TRBD1 (5 bases). This CDR3 has 16 amino acids. V was trimmed by 7 bases and J by 4 bases, leaving 22 bases between them. Germline CDR1 and CDR2: LNHDA and SQIVND (reference sequence). The CDR3 nucleotides read TGTGCCAGTACCCAGCGTGGTCCAGGGTCGGCCACTGAAGCTTTCTTT. Its translation: CASTQRGPGSATEAFF.

This clonotype showed up many times. This chain links TRBV7-2 with TRBJ2-3; the D is unclear. Trimming pared 5 bases from V and 0 bases from J, leaving 6 bases between. This CDR3 contains 13 residues. Germline values: CDR1 SGHTA, CDR2 FQGNSA. The chain's CDR3 is CASSEPSTDTQYF. The CDR3 DNA reads TGTGCCAGCAGCGAACCTAGCACAGATACGCAGTATTTT.

The table lists this clonotype with many counts. The chain employs TRBV7-2 and TRBJ2-1; 9 nucleotides match TRBD1. The germline gives CDR1 SGHTA, CDR2 FQGNSA. The trim removed 4 bases at V and 6 bases at J, leaving 4 bases unmatched. The CDR3 has 14 amino acids. In DNA, the CDR3 is TGTGCCAGCAGCTCCCGGACAGGGGTCAATGAGCAGTTCTTC. It encodes CASSSRTGVNEQFF.

V and J are TRBV24-1 and TRBJ1-5; D unclear. This CDR3 has 14 amino acids. Trimming left V 1 base short and J 1 base short, with 4 bases between. CDR1 and CDR2 from the germline V gene are KGHDR and SFDVKD. DNA for the CDR3: TGTGCCACCAGTGATTTACGGAGCAATCAGCCCCAGCATTTT. As protein: CATSDLRSNQPQHF.

This clonotype was seen at least ten times. The chain links TRBV13 to TRBJ1-1, with D maybe TRBD1 (6 bases). Germline CDR1 and CDR2: PRHDT and FYEKMQ (reference sequence). The CDR3 runs to 15 residues. The ends were cut back, 0 bases at V and 2 bases at J, with 10 bases in the middle. The DNA of the CDR3 is TGTGCCAGCAGCTTAGGCCTGGGGGGCAACACTGAAGCTTTCTTT. Protein sequence: CASSLGLGGNTEAFF.

This clonotype showed up just a few times. J is TRBJ2-5 and V is TRBV7-9; D is uncertain. The CDR3 totals 15 residues. Germline V lookup: CDR1 SEHNR, CDR2 FQNEAQ (reference sequence). Trimming took 3 bases from V and 5 from J, leaving 16 bases between them. The CDR3 DNA reads as TGTGCCAGCAGCTTGGCCTCCTTCGTAGCTGAGACCCAGTACTTC. As protein: CASSLASFVAETQYF. The full variable domain, rest sourced from reference TRBV7-9 and TRBJ2-5, is DTGVSQNPRHKITKRGQNVTFRCDPISEHNRLYWYRQTLGQGPEFLTYFQNEAQLEKSRLLSDRFSAERPKGSFSTLEIQRTEQGDSAMYLCASSLASFVAETQYFGPGTRLLVL.

The chain employs TRBV4-1 and TRBJ2-5; unclear D gene. The CDR3 runs to 13 residues. The germline V gene has CDR1 MGHRA and CDR2 YSYEKL. V was cut by 4 bases and J by 5 bases, with 11 bases left in between. CDR3 sequence: CASSLGITETQYF. For the CDR3, the DNA is TGCGCCAGCAGCCTGGGCATAACGGAGACCCAGTACTTC.

The gene calls are TRBV20-1 and TRBJ2-7; the D gene could be TRBD1 or TRBD2 (5 bases each). Germline V gene data show CDR1 as DFQATT and CDR2 as SNEGSKA (reference sequence). V was pared by 2 bases and J by 3 bases, with 14 bases between. The CDR3 length is 14 residues. The CDR3: CSARWVGRSYEQYF. The DNA for the CDR3 is TGCAGTGCTAGATGGGTGGGACGGAGCTACGAGCAGTACTTC.

In its sample, this clonotype was seen many times. In DNA form, the CDR3 reads TGTGCCAGCACCAGAGACAGGGGGCGATACTCTTATGGCTACACCTTC. Translation: CASTRDRGRYSYGYTF. The rearrangement uses TRBV5-6 and TRBJ1-2; the match to TRBD1 covers 10 bases. CDR1 and CDR2 (germline): SGHDT, YYEEEE. The CDR3 contains 16 residues. Trimming removed 6 bases from V and 5 bases from J; junction bases left unmatched: 13.

The V gene is TRBV27, the J gene TRBJ2-5; 7 nucleotides line up with TRBD2. The CDR3 totals 15 residues. Germline V gene sequence: CDR1 MNHEY, CDR2 SMNVEV (reference sequence). V shed 5 bases and J 1 base; nucleotides not matched to a gene: 7. The CDR3 protein is CASSPSGELQETQYF. The CDR3 nucleotides are TGTGCCAGCAGTCCGAGCGGGGAACTCCAAGAGACCCAGTACTTC.

There are a few counts of this clonotype. The rearrangement joins TRBV11-2 to TRBJ2-7; 9 bases are a match to TRBD1. Germline assignment: CDR1 SGHAT and CDR2 FQNNGV. There are 14 residues in the CDR3. The V segment lost 4 bases and the J segment 3 bases; nucleotides outside the gene matches: 4. CDR3: CASSSWDRVYEQYF. Written as DNA, the CDR3 is TGTGCCAGCAGCTCCTGGGACAGGGTCTACGAGCAGTACTTC.

This clonotype was detected many times. The chain joins TRBV24-1 to TRBJ2-1, with TRBD1 as a possible D gene (6 bases). This CDR3 is built from 17 residues. Looked up from germline, CDR1 is KGHDR and CDR2 is SFDVKD. Between the trimmed V and J ends, which lost 3 bases and 0 bases, there was a span of 14 bases. In DNA, the CDR3 is TGTGCCACCAGTGATGGAGATAAAGGGGGCTCCTACAATGAGCAGTTCTTC. This encodes CATSDGDKGGSYNEQFF.